Sequencing of this T cell receptor beta chain was carried out in a study of blood T cell repertoires in COVID-19. Study-wide background: Specimens from acute and convalescent COVID-19 originated in the United States, Italy and Spain. From T cells, B-cell-depleted T cells, or PBMCs came the material, which was cDNA or gDNA.

The protocol was immunoSEQ multiplex PCR, while the TCRdb copy is restricted to in-frame clones and leaves out a portion. Among some 320,000 clones listed, roughly 89% were seen once. This CDR3 has 15 amino acids. The ends were cut back, 3 bases at V and 8 bases at J, with 19 bases in the middle. Germline V CDR1 and CDR2: SNHLY, FYNNEI. Study members were between roughly 18 and 100 years old and lived in approximately 25 US regions. The TCR was taken from a man aged 60-69 years who had recovered from COVID-19. This chain joins TRBV2 and TRBJ1-2; perhaps TRBD1 as D (5 bases). The sequenced sample consisted of PBMCs or T cells enriched from blood (not recorded which). DNA for the CDR3: TGTGCCAGCAGTGAGGGAGGGACGGGGAAGGGCGGCTACACCTTC. This gives the protein CASSEGGTGKGGYTF.